Listed below are T cell receptor beta chains from one sample, sequenced in a study of blood T cell repertoires in COVID-19. TCRdb's table, derived via immunoSEQ multiplex PCR, lists solely in-frame clones and lacks some. This sample has 71,000 or so clones, with around nine tenths found just once. Source material: peripheral blood. These receptors came from a woman aged 18 to 35 with acute or convalescent COVID-19. The CDR3 runs from the conserved cysteine through the conserved F or W. Fields, in order: V gene, CDR3 protein.

TRBV6-6 | CASSRGSEAFF
TRBV7-2 | CASTPWRTDTQYF
TRBV7-9 | CASSLRRQGAVTDTQYF
TRBV4-3 | CASSRGTSGIYSNEQFF
TRBV11-2 | CASSPWDSLGPSSPLHF
TRBV2 | CASSIERGNQPQHF
TRBV7-2 | CASSLAGGPQHF
TRBV7-9 | CATAGGPNSPLHF
TRBV28 | CASSRDRVTEAFF
TRBV3-1/TRBV3-2 | CASSQYRDRGRTGELFF